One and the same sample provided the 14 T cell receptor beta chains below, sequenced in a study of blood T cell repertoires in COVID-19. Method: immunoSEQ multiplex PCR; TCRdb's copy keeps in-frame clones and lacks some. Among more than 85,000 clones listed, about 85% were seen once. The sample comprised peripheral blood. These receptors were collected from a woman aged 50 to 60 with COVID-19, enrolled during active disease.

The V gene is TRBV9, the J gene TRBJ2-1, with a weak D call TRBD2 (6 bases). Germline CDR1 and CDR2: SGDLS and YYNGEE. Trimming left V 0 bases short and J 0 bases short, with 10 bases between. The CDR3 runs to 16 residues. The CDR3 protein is CASSVVYGSSYNEQFF. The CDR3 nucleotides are TGTGCCAGCAGCGTAGTTTACGGGAGCTCCTACAATGAGCAGTTCTTC. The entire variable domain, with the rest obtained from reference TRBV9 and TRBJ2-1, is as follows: DSGVTQTPKHLITATGQRVTLRCSPRSGDLSVYWYQQSLDQGLQFLIQYYNGEERAKGNILERFSAQQFPDLHSELNLSSLELGDSALYFCASSVVYGSSYNEQFFGPGTRLTVL.

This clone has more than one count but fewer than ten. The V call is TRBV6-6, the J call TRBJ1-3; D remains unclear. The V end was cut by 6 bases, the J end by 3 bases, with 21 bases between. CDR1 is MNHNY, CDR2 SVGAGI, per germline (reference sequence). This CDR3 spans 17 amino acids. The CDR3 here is CASSRPTGREFGNTIYF. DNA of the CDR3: TGTGCCAGCAGCCGACCTACCGGACGGGAGTTTGGAAACACCATATATTTT.

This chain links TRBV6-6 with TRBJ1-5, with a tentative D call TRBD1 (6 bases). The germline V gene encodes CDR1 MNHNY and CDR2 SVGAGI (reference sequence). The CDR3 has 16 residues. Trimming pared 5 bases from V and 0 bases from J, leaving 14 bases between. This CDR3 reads CASSPRTVNSNQPQHF. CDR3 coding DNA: TGTGCCAGCAGTCCTAGGACAGTGAATAGCAATCAGCCCCAGCATTTT.

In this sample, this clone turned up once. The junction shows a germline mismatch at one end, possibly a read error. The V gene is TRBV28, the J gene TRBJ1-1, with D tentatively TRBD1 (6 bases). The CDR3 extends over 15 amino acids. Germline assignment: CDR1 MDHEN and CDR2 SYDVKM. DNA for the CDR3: TGTGCCAGCAGTCCGACAGGAAAGGGGTACACTGAAGCCTTCTTT. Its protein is CASSPTGKGYTEAFF.

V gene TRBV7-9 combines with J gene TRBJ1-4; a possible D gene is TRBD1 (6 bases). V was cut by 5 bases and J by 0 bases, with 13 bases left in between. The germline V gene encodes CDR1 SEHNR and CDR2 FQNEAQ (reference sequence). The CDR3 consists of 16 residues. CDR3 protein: CASSTRTVSTNEKLFF. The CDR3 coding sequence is TGTGCCAGCAGCACCAGGACAGTCTCAACTAATGAAAAACTGTTTTTT.

In nucleotides, the CDR3 is TGTGCCAGCAGTTACCCGGAGTTGAGTAATTCACCCCTCCACTTT. Residues: CASSYPELSNSPLHF. The V call is TRBV6-6, the J call TRBJ1-6; D call uncertain. Germline CDR1 MNHNY, CDR2 SVGAGI (reference sequence). CDR3 length: 15 residues. Deletions cut 2 bases from V and 6 bases from J, with 11 bases between.

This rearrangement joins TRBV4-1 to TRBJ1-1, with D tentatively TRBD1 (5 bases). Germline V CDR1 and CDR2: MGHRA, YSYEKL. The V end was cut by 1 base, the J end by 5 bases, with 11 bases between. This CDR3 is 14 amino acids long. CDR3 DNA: TGCGCCAGCAGCCAAGTTGGGGCTCGGACTGAAGCTTTCTTT. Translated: CASSQVGARTEAFF.

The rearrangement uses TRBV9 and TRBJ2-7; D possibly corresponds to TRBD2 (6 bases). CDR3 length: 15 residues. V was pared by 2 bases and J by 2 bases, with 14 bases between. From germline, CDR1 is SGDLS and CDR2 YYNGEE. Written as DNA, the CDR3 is TGTGCCAGCAGCGTTATGCCTGCGGGAACCTACGAGCAGTACTTC. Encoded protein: CASSVMPAGTYEQYF.

CDR3 residues: CASSLGTSYNEKLFF. CDR3 nucleotide sequence: TGTGCCAGCAGCTTAGGGACATCTTATAATGAAAAACTGTTTTTT. The chain links TRBV7-6 to TRBJ1-4; the D gene is possibly TRBD1 (5 bases). Germline V lookup: CDR1 SGHVS, CDR2 FNYEAQ. Trimming pared 1 base from V and 4 bases from J, leaving 10 bases between. This CDR3 comprises 15 residues.

CDR3 residues: CASSLAGTTNEKLFF. CDR3 sequence (DNA): TGCGCCAGCAGCTTGGCAGGTACAACTAATGAAAAACTGTTTTTT. The chain couples TRBV5-1 to TRBJ1-4, with D unclear. V lost 0 bases and J lost 0, with 6 bases in between. The CDR3 extends over 15 amino acids. Germline-derived CDR1 and CDR2 are SGHRS and YFSETQ.

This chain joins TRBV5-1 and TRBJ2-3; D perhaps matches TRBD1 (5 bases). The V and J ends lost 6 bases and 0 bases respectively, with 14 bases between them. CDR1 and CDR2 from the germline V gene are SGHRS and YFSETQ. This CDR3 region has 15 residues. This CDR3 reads CASTESGQSTDTQYF. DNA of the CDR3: TGCGCCAGCACAGAATCCGGACAAAGCACAGATACGCAGTATTTT.

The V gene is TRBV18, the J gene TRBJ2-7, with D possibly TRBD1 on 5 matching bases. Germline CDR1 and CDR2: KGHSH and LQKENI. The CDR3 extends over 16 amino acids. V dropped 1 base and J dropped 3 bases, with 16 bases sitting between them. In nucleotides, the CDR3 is TGTGCCAGCTCACCACGGTATGCTGGGGCTGGCTACGAGCAGTACTTC. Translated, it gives CASSPRYAGAGYEQYF.

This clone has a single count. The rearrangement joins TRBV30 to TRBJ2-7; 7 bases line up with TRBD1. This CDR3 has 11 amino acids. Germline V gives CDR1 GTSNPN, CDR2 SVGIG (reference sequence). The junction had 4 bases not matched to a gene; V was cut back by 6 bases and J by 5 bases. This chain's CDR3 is CACDRDNEQYF. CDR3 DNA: TGTGCCTGCGACAGGGACAACGAGCAGTACTTC.

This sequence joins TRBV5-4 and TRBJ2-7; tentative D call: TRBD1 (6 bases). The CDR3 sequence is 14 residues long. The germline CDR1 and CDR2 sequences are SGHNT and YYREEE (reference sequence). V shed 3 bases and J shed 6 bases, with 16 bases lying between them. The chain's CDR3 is CASSWGPGAPEQYF. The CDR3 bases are TGTGCCAGCAGCTGGGGACCAGGGGCCCCCGAGCAGTACTTC. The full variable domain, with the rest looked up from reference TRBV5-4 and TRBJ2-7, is ETGVTQSPTHLIKTRGQQVTLRCSSQSGHNTVSWYQQALGQGPQFIFQYYREEENGRGNFPPRFSGLQFPNYSSELNVNALELDDSALYLCASSWGPGAPEQYFGPGTRLTVT.